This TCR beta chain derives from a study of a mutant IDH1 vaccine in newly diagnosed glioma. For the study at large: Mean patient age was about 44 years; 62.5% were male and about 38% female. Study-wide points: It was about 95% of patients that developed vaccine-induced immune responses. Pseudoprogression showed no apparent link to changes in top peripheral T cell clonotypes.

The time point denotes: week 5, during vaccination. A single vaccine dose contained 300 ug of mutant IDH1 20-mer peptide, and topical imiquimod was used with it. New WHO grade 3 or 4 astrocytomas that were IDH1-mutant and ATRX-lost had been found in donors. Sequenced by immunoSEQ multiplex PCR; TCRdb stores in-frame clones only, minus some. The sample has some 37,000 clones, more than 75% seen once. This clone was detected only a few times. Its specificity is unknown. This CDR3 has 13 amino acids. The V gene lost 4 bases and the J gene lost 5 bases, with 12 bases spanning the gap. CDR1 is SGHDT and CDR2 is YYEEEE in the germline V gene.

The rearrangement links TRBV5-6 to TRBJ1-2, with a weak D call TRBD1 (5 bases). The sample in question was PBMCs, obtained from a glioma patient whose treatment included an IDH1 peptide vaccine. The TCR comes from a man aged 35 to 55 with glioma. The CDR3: CASSPGRRYGYTF. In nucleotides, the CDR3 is TGTGCCAGCAGCCCGGGACGGAGATATGGCTACACCTTC. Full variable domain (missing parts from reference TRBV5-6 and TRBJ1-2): DAGVTQSPTHLIKTRGQQVTLRCSPKSGHDTVSWYQQALGQGPQFIFQYYEEEERQRGNFPDRFSGHQFPNYSSELNVNALLLGDSALYLCASSPGRRYGYTFGSGTRLTVV.